This TCR beta chain was identified during a study of technical replicates of blood from a few donors (dated by TCRdb to about 2017). Comment on this clone: What antigen it recognizes has not been identified. Base qualities were left out, and no much larger clone turns up one base away.

Libraries were made using the immunoSEQ multiplex PCR assay. The immuneACCESS repertoire file appears here via TCRdb, limited to in-frame rearrangements. These files lack a portion of the clones; in checked studies, under half of the deficit traces to unresolved V genes, and the cause of the others is not known. The sample table holds roughly 74,000 clones, of which about 91% were seen once. Clones ranked in the top ten supply 0.3% to 0.45% of the sample. Reading from cysteine to phenylalanine, the CDR3 counts 14 amino acids. Left in the record is the CDR3 DNA by itself, 42 bases read in frame from the first base. The germline V gene supplies CDR1 ENHRY and CDR2 SYGVKD. The junction shows trimming of 3 bases on V and 4 bases on J, plus 12 bases between the germline ends.

Sequencing was performed on T cells isolated from PBMCs. The TCR sequence derives from a human donor in good health. Here the chain combines TRBV10-3 and TRBJ1-2; D gene: possibly TRBD1, on 5 matching bases. The CDR3 sequence is CAISDTGDSYGYTF. The nucleotide sequence reads as follows: TGTGCCATCAGTGACACAGGTGACTCCTATGGCTACACCTTC.